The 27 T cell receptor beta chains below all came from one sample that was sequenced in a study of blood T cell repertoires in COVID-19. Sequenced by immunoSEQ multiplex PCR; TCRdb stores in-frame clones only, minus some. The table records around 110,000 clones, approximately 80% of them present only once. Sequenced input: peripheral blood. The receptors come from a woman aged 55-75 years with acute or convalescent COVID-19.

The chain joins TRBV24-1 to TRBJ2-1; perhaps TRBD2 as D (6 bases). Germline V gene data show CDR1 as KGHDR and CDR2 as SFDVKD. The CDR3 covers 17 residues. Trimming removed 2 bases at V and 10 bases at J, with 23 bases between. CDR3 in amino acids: CATSDSSFGTGHEEQFF. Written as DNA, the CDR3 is TGTGCCACCAGTGATTCCTCGTTCGGGACTGGGCATGAGGAGCAGTTCTTC.

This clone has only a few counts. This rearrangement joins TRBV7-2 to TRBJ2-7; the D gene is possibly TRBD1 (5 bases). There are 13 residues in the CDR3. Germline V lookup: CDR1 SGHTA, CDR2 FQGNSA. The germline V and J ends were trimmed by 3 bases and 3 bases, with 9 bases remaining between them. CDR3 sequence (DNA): TGTGCCAGCAGCTTTAATCAGGGCTACGAGCAGTACTTC. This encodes CASSFNQGYEQYF.

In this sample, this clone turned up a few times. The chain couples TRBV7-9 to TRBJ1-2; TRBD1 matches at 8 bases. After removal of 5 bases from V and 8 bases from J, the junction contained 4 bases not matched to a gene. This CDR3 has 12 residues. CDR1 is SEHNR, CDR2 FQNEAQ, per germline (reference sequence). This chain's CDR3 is CASSPTGDGYTF. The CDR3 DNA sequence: TGTGCCAGCAGCCCGACAGGGGACGGCTACACCTTC.

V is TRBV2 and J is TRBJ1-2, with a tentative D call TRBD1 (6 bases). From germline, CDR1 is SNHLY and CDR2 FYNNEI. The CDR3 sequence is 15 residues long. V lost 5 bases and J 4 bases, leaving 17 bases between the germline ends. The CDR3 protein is CASSFAGAGSYGYTF. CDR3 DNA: TGTGCCAGCAGTTTCGCGGGGGCTGGGAGCTATGGCTACACCTTC.

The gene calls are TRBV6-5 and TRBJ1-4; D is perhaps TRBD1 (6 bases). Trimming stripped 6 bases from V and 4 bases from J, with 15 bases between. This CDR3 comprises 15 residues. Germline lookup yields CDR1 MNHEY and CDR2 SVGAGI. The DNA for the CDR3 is TGTGCCAGCAGCGAGGGCAGGGGTTTTAATGAAAAACTGTTTTTT. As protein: CASSEGRGFNEKLFF.

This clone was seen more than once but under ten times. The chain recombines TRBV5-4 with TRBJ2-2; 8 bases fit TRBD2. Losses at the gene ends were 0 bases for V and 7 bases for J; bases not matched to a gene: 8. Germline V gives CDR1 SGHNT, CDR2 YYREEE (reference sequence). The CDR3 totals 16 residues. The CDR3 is CASSLAGLAVGGELFF. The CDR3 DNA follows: TGTGCCAGCAGCTTGGCTGGACTAGCTGTTGGCGGGGAGCTGTTTTTT.

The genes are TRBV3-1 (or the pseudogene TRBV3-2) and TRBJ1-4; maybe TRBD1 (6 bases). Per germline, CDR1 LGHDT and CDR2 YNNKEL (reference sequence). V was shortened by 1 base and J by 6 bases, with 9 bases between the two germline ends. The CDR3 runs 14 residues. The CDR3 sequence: CASSQGGRDEKLFF. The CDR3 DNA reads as TGTGCCAGCAGCCAAGGGGGGCGTGATGAAAAACTGTTTTTT.

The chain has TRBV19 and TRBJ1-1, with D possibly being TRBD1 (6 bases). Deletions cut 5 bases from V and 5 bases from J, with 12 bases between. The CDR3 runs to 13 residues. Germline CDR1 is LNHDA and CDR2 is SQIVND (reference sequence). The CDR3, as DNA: TGTGCCAGTAGTTCAACAGGGCAAACTGAAGCTTTCTTT. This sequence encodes CASSSTGQTEAFF.

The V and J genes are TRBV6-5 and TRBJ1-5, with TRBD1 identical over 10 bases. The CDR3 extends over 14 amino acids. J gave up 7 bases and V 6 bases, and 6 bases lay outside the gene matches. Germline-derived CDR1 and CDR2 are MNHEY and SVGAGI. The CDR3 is CASSPTGGIQPQHF. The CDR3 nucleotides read TGTGCCAGCAGCCCGACAGGGGGCATCCAGCCCCAGCATTTT.

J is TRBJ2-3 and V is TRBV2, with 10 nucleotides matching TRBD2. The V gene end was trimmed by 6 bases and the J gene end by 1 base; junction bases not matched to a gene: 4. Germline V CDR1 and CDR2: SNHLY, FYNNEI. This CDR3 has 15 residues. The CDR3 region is CASSRSGGGTDTQYF. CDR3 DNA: TGTGCCAGCAGCCGAAGCGGGGGGGGCACAGATACGCAGTATTTT.

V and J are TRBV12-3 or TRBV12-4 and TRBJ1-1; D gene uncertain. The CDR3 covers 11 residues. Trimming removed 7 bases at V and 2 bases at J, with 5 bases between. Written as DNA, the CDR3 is TGTGCCAGCACCCTCAACACTGAAGCTTTCTTT. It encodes CASTLNTEAFF.

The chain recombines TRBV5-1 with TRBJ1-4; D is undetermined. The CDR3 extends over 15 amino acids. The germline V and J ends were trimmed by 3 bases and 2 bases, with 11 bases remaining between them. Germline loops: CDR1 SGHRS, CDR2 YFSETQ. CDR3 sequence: CASSSGAGTNEKLFF. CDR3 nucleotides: TGCGCCAGCAGCTCAGGCGCGGGGACTAATGAAAAACTGTTTTTT.

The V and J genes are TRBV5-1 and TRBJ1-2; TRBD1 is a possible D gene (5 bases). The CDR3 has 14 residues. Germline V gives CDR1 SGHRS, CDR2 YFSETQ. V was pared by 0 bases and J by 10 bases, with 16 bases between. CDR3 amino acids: CASSLDWGSGHYTF. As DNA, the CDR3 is TGCGCCAGCAGCTTGGATTGGGGCTCCGGGCACTACACCTTC.

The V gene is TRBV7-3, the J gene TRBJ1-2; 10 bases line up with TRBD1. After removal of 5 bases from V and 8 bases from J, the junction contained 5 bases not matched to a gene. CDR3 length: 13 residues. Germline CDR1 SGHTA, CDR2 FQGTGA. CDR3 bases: TGTGCCAGCAGCCAGGGGACAGGGGAAGGCTACACCTTC. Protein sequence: CASSQGTGEGYTF.

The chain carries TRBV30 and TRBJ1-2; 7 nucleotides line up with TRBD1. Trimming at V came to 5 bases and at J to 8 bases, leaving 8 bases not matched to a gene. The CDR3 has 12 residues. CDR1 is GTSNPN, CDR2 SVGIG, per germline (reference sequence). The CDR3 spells CAWSTGYSGYTF. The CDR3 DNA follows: TGTGCCTGGTCGACAGGGTACAGCGGCTACACCTTC.

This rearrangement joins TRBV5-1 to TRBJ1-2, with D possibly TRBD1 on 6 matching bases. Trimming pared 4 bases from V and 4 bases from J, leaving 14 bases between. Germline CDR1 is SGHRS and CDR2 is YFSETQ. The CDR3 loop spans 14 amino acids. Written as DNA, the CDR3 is TGCGCCAGCAGCCCCAGGGGCGCGTCCTATGGCTACACCTTC. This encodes CASSPRGASYGYTF. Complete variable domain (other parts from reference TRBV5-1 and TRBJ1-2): KAGVTQTPRYLIKTRGQQVTLSCSPISGHRSVSWYQQTPGQGLQFLFEYFSETQRNKGNFPGRFSGRQFSNSRSEMNVSTLELGDSALYLCASSPRGASYGYTFGSGTRLTVV.

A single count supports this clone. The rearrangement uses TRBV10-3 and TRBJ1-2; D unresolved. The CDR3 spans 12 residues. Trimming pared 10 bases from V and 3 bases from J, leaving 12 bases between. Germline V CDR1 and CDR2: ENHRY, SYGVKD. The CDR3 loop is CASRLGDYGYTF. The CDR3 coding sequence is TGTGCCAGTCGGCTAGGCGACTATGGCTACACCTTC.

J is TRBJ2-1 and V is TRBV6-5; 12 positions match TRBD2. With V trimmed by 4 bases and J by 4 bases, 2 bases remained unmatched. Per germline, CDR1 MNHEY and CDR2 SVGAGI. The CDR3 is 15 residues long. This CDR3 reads CASSSGTSGYNEQFF. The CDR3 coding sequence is TGTGCCAGCAGTTCAGGGACTAGCGGGTACAATGAGCAGTTCTTC.

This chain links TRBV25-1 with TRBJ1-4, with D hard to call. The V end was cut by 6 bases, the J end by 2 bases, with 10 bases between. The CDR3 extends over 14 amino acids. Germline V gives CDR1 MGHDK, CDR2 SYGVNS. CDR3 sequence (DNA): TGTGCCAGCAGGTCTGTGGAGACTAATGAAAAACTGTTTTTT. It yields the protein CASRSVETNEKLFF.

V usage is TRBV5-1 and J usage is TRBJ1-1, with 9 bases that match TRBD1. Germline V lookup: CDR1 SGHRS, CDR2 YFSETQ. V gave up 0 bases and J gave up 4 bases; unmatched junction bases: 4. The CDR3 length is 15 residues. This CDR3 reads CASSLGGQGFTEAFF. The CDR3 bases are TGCGCCAGCAGCTTGGGGGGACAGGGTTTCACTGAAGCTTTCTTT. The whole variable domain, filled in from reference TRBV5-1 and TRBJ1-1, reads KAGVTQTPRYLIKTRGQQVTLSCSPISGHRSVSWYQQTPGQGLQFLFEYFSETQRNKGNFPGRFSGRQFSNSRSEMNVSTLELGDSALYLCASSLGGQGFTEAFFGQGTRLTVV.

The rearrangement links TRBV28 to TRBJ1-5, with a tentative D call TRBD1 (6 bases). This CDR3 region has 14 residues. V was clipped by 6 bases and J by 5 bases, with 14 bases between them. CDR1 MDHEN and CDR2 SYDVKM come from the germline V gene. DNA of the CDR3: TGTGCCAGCAGGGACAGCAGGGACGATCAGCCCCAGCATTTT. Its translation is CASRDSRDDQPQHF.

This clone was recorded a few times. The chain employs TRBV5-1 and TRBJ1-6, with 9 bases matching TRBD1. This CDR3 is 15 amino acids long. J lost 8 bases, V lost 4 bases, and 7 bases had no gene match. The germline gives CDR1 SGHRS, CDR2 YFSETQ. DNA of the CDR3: TGCGCCAGCAGCGGCACAGGGGGCGCGGATTCACCCCTCCACTTT. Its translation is CASSGTGGADSPLHF. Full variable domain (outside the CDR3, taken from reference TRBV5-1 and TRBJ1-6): KAGVTQTPRYLIKTRGQQVTLSCSPISGHRSVSWYQQTPGQGLQFLFEYFSETQRNKGNFPGRFSGRQFSNSRSEMNVSTLELGDSALYLCASSGTGGADSPLHFGNGTRLTVT.

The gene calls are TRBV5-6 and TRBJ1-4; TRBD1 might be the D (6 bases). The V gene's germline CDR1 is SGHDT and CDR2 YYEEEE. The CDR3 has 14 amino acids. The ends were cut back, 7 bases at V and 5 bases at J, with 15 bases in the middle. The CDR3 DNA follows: TGTGCCAGCCTCTCGGCAGGGGAGAATGAAAAACTGTTTTTT. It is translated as CASLSAGENEKLFF.

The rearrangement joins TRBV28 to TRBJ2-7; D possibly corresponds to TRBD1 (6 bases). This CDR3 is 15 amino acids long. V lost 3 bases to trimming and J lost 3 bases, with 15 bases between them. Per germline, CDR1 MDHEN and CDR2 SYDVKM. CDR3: CASSLGQGIVYEQYF. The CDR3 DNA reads TGTGCCAGCAGTTTGGGGCAGGGGATCGTCTACGAGCAGTACTTC.

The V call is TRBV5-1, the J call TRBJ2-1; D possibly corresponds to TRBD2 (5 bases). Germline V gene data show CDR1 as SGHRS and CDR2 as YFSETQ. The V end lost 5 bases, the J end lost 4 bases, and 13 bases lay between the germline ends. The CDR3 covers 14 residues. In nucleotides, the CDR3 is TGCGCCAGCAGAGTGAGCGGATCATACAATGAGCAGTTCTTC. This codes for CASRVSGSYNEQFF.

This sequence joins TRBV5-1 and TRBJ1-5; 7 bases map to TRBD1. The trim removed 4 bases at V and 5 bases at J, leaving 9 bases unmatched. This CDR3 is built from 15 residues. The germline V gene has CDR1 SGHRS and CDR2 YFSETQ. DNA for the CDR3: TGCGCCAGCAGCCAGTCCGGGACAGAGTATCAGCCCCAGCATTTT. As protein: CASSQSGTEYQPQHF. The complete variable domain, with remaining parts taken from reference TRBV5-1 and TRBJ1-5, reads KAGVTQTPRYLIKTRGQQVTLSCSPISGHRSVSWYQQTPGQGLQFLFEYFSETQRNKGNFPGRFSGRQFSNSRSEMNVSTLELGDSALYLCASSQSGTEYQPQHFGDGTRLSIL.

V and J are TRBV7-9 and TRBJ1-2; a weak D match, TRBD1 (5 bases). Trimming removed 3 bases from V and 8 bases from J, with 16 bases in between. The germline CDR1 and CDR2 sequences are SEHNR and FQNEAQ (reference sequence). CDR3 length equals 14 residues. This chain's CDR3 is CASSFLTDGGGYTF. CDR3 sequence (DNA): TGTGCCAGCAGCTTTTTGACAGACGGCGGCGGCTACACCTTC.